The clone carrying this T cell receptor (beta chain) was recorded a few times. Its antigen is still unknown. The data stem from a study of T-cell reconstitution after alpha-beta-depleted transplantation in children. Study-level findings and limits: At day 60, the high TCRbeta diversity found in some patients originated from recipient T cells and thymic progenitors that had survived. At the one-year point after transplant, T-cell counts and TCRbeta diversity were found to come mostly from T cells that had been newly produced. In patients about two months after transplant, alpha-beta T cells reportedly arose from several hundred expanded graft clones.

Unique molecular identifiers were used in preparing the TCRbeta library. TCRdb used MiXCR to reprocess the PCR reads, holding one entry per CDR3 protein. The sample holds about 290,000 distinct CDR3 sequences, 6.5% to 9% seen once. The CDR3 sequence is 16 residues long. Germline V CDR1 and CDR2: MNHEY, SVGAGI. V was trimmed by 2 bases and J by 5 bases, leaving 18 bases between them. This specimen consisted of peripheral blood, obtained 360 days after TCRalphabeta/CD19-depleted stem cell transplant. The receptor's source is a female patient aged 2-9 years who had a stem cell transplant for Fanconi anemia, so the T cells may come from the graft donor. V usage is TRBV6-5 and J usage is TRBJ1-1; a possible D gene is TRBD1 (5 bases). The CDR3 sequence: CASSYLQPGLGTEAFF. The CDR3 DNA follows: TGTGCCAGCAGTTACCTTCAGCCGGGACTTGGAACTGAAGCTTTCTTT.